This T cell receptor beta chain was captured by sequencing in a study of OX40 agonist ivuxolimab in advanced cancers. About the study as a whole: The costimulatory receptor OX40 (CD134) was targeted by ivuxolimab, a fully human IgG2 agonistic monoclonal antibody. Partial responses occurred in three dose-escalation patients: two with cutaneous melanoma and one with hepatocellular carcinoma. The paper covers the monotherapy dose-escalation part of the phase I ivuxolimab trial, which included N of about 50 patients. The point of sequencing TCRbeta in the periphery was to test whether ivuxolimab changed TCR sequence diversity and drove clonal T-cell expansion. Intravenous ivuxolimab was administered to patients every 2 weeks at six dose levels: 0.01, 0.1, 0.3, 1.5, 3 and 10 mg/kg. Prior anti-PD-1, anti-PD-L1 or anti-CTLA-4 therapy was permitted, and checkpoint inhibitors had been received by about 36% of dose-escalation patients. The dose-escalation cohort was about 86% male with a mean age of around 62 years, ranging from about 20 to 80. Of the approximately 54 dose-escalation patients, hepatocellular carcinoma was present in roughly 19, melanoma in approximately 15, renal cell carcinoma in 9 and head and neck cancer in 9. Study-level results and caveats: Antigen specificity was not determined for the clonally expanded peripheral T cells. After ivuxolimab, more expanded clones were found on average in CD8+ T cells than in CD4+ T cells. Low levels of normalized T-cell clonal expansion were also seen in some patients who did not respond. Partial responders in the 0.1-3.0 mg/kg groups had among the lowest normalized peripheral clonal expansion, especially among CD8+ T cells. Clonal expansion of both CD4+ and CD8+ blood T cells was observed from baseline to week 6 at doses 0.1 to 3.0 mg/kg.

Trimming removed 2 bases from V and 1 base from J, leaving 6 bases between the germline ends. The CDR3 goes from the cysteine to the phenylalanine over 14 residues. The DNA shown is the 42-base CDR3, in frame from base 1. CDR1 and CDR2 (MDHEN, SYDVKM) derive from the germline V gene. To sequence the TCRbeta CDR3 region, genomic DNA was isolated from the sorted cells. The immunoSEQ Assay was used to sequence the TCRbeta CDR3 regions. TCRdb obtained this table from immuneACCESS and retained in-frame rearrangements with V and J assigned. These tables miss some clones; where compared with another copy, unresolved V genes account for less than half of the shortfall, and the remainder is unexplained. The sample table records about 34,000 clones; around nine tenths of these occur just once. The leading ten clones occupy 4% to 5% of the sample. The trial excluded patients who had a history of autoimmune disease or were on systemic immunosuppression. Peripheral blood for TCR sequencing was collected from all dose cohorts at baseline, on cycle 4 day 1, and on cycle 7 day 1. Samples were obtained from an open-label, multicenter, first-in-human phase I dose-escalation trial of ivuxolimab. Adults with locally advanced or metastatic melanoma, renal cell, hepatocellular, or head and neck squamous cell carcinoma were enrolled in the trial. Before TCR sequencing, CD4+ T cells and CD8+ T cells from peripheral blood were sorted into separate populations.

Concerning this clone itself: Its recognized antigen is unknown. Base-call qualities are not available, and no considerably larger clone is one nucleotide away.

Material: CD4+ or CD8+ T cells sorted from blood, obtained in a trial of the OX40 agonist ivuxolimab. The source is an adult with an advanced solid tumor such as melanoma, head and neck, liver or kidney cancer. This receptor chain uses TRBV28 and TRBJ1-5; no confident D gene assignment can be made. The bases are TGTGCCAGCAGTTTACCGGGGAGCAATCAGCCCCAGCATTTT. It translates as CASSLPGSNQPQHF.